These 12 T cell receptor beta chains were all obtained from the same sample, sequenced in a study of blood T cell repertoires in COVID-19. Produced via immunoSEQ multiplex PCR; TCRdb's table is partial and in-frame only. In the table there are 470,000 or so clones, about 89% of which are singletons. The sample taken for sequencing was peripheral blood. Receptors originate from a woman in her twenties or thirties with acute or convalescent COVID-19.

J is TRBJ2-3 and V is TRBV4-1; TRBD1 agrees at 9 bases. V lost 5 bases to trimming and J lost 1 base; unmatched junction nucleotides: 7. The CDR3 runs 16 residues. Germline V gene data show CDR1 as MGHRA and CDR2 as YSYEKL. CDR3 bases: TGCGCCAGCAGCTCATCCCGGACAGGGGGCACAGATACGCAGTATTTT. The encoded protein is CASSSSRTGGTDTQYF.

The J gene is TRBJ1-3, the V gene TRBV28; D ambiguous. Germline V lookup: CDR1 MDHEN, CDR2 SYDVKM. The V and J ends lost 4 bases and 0 bases respectively, with 16 bases between them. The CDR3 is made up of 17 amino acids. CDR3 region: CASSYTIGIPSGNTIYF. The CDR3 DNA sequence: TGTGCCAGCAGTTATACTATCGGTATACCCTCTGGAAACACCATATATTTT.

This clone occurred once. The chain joins TRBV28 to TRBJ1-2, with 7 bases matching TRBD1. V lost 8 bases and J lost 5; bases outside the gene matches: 8. Germline values: CDR1 MDHEN, CDR2 SYDVKM. The CDR3 runs to 13 residues. The DNA of the CDR3 is TGTGCCAGCTCCCCGACCAGGGGGTATGGCTACACCTTC. Its translation is CASSPTRGYGYTF.

This sequence joins TRBV7-9 and TRBJ1-2; 12 bases are shared with TRBD1. Germline CDR1 reads SEHNR; CDR2 reads FQNEAQ (reference sequence). The CDR3 runs 19 residues. Trimming took 4 bases from V and 6 from J; bases not matched to a gene: 18. The CDR3 reads CASSSPRSGQGATRDGYTF. The CDR3 DNA reads TGTGCCAGCAGCTCCCCAAGGTCGGGACAGGGGGCGACTAGGGATGGCTACACCTTC.

The V gene is TRBV5-4, the J gene TRBJ2-4; D remains ambiguous. Per germline, CDR1 SGHNT and CDR2 YYREEE (reference sequence). V was clipped by 4 bases and J by 3 bases, with 11 bases between them. CDR3 length: 14 residues. The CDR3 reads CASSPSGSKNIQYF. The CDR3 region has the DNA TGTGCCAGCAGCCCGTCAGGCAGCAAAAACATTCAGTACTTC.

This clone came up once. The gene calls are TRBV5-1 and TRBJ2-5; TRBD1 matches 7 bases. Germline assignment: CDR1 SGHRS and CDR2 YFSETQ. Germline trimming cut 6 bases from V and 3 bases from J; bases unmatched to any gene: 11. CDR3 length: 15 amino acids. CDR3: CASTSTTGTEETQYF. CDR3 bases: TGCGCCAGCACCTCGACTACCGGGACAGAAGAGACCCAGTACTTC.

This chain uses TRBV28 with TRBJ2-5; 8 nucleotides agree with TRBD2. The trim removed 2 bases at V and 4 bases at J, leaving 15 bases unmatched. The CDR3 sequence is 18 residues long. Germline CDR1 is MDHEN and CDR2 is SYDVKM. The DNA for the CDR3 is TGTGCCAGCAGTTTAGGATTCAGCGGGGGTCGTGCCAGAGAGACCCAGTACTTC. Translated, it gives CASSLGFSGGRARETQYF.

This rearrangement joins TRBV11-2 to TRBJ2-3; D possibly corresponds to TRBD1 (5 bases). The germline gives CDR1 SGHAT, CDR2 FQNNGV. The CDR3 spans 13 residues. V dropped 4 bases and J dropped 6 bases, with 11 bases sitting between them. As DNA, the CDR3 is TGTGCCAGCAGCTCGAGTCCAGGGGATACGCAGTATTTT. This codes for CASSSSPGDTQYF.

The chain carries TRBV28 and TRBJ1-2; 8 nucleotides agree with TRBD1. CDR1 is MDHEN and CDR2 is SYDVKM in the germline V gene. After removal of 3 bases from V and 3 bases from J, the junction contained 6 bases not matched to a gene. The CDR3 spans 15 residues. Here the CDR3 reads CASSFPGQGYYGYTF. The CDR3 DNA reads as TGTGCCAGCAGTTTCCCCGGACAGGGTTACTATGGCTACACCTTC.

This CDR3 is CASRGLAGGHAGTDTQYF. CDR3 DNA sequence: TGTGCCAGCAGGGGATTGGCGGGGGGACATGCTGGCACAGATACGCAGTATTTT. The chain recombines TRBV27 with TRBJ2-3, with 8 bases matching TRBD2. In germline, CDR1 is MNHEY, CDR2 SMNVEV (reference sequence). V dropped 6 bases and J dropped 1; count of bases not matched to a gene: 15. This CDR3 has 18 residues.

This clone was detected only a few times. The J gene is TRBJ1-2, the V gene TRBV3-1 (or the pseudogene TRBV3-2); tentatively, D is TRBD1 (5 bases). V lost 0 bases and J lost 12, with 11 bases in between. The CDR3 consists of 12 residues. Germline V gene data show CDR1 as LGHDT and CDR2 as YNNKEL (reference sequence). The CDR3 loop reads CASSQDQGPHTF. The CDR3 DNA follows: TGTGCCAGCAGCCAAGATCAGGGTCCCCACACCTTC.

The rearrangement uses TRBV20-1 and TRBJ2-7; 9 nucleotides match TRBD1. This CDR3 is 14 amino acids long. In germline, CDR1 is DFQATT, CDR2 SNEGSKA (reference sequence). The V gene end was trimmed by 3 bases and the J gene end by 7 bases; junction bases not matched to a gene: 10. Here the CDR3 reads CSASHTGGAGEQYF. The DNA for the CDR3 is TGCAGTGCTAGTCATACAGGGGGCGCGGGGGAGCAGTACTTC.